The rows below give T cell receptor beta chains drawn from one sample of a study of cytomegalovirus exposure and HLA in healthy donors. Sequenced by immunoSEQ multiplex PCR; TCRdb stores in-frame clones only, minus some. The repertoire holds 120,000 to 150,000 clones, with around 83% as singletons. Material: PBMCs. These receptors originate from a male donor in good health and CMV-seropositive. The CDR3 runs from the conserved cysteine through the conserved F or W. The D gene is left open where the match is weak. Not every row has a clone size; where given, it reads once, few, many or a size class.

v_call: TRBV6-5
j_call: TRBJ1-1
d_call: .
clone_size: once
cdr3_nt: TGTGCCAGCAGTTACTCGTGGGGCCCAACCGAAGCTTTCTTT
cdr3_aa: CASSYSWGPTEAFF

v_call: TRBV27
j_call: TRBJ1-6
d_call: TRBD1
clone_size: .
cdr3_nt: TGTGCCAGCAGTTTAACCGGGACAGGGGCTTCACCCCTCCACTTT
cdr3_aa: CASSLTGTGASPLHF

v_call: TRBV15
j_call: TRBJ1-4
d_call: .
clone_size: once
cdr3_nt: TGTGCCACCAGCAGGACCAGGACAGTTACTAATGAAAAACTGTTTTTT
cdr3_aa: CATSRTRTVTNEKLFF

v_call: TRBV7-9
j_call: TRBJ2-7
d_call: TRBD1
clone_size: .
cdr3_nt: TGTGCCAGCAGATCACAGGGGAGTAACGAGCAGTACTTC
cdr3_aa: CASRSQGSNEQYF

v_call: TRBV6-4
j_call: TRBJ2-1
d_call: .
clone_size: .
cdr3_nt: TGTGCCAGCAGTGACGGTCTCGCGGGCATACACTACAATGAGCAGTTCTTC
cdr3_aa: CASSDGLAGIHYNEQFF

v_call: TRBV13
j_call: TRBJ1-2
d_call: .
clone_size: .
cdr3_nt: TGTGCCAGCAGCTTAGGGACAAGCAGGGGCTACACCTTC
cdr3_aa: CASSLGTSRGYTF

v_call: TRBV6-1
j_call: TRBJ2-7
d_call: .
clone_size: few
cdr3_nt: TGTGCCAGCAGTGACAAGGCGCGGGGCCACGAGCAGTACTTC
cdr3_aa: CASSDKARGHEQYF

v_call: TRBV6-5
j_call: TRBJ1-2
d_call: TRBD1
clone_size: once
cdr3_nt: TGTGCCAGCAGCCTGACAGGGGGCGGTTATGGCTACACCTTC
cdr3_aa: CASSLTGGGYGYTF

v_call: TRBV5-1
j_call: TRBJ2-1
d_call: .
clone_size: once
cdr3_nt: TGCGCCAGCAGCTCGAGCTCCTACAATGAGCAGTTCTTC
cdr3_aa: CASSSSSYNEQFF

v_call: TRBV4-2
j_call: TRBJ2-7
d_call: .
clone_size: few
cdr3_nt: TGTGCCAGCAGCCCGGGACTGGGAGCCTACGAGCAGTACTTC
cdr3_aa: CASSPGLGAYEQYF

v_call: TRBV7-9
j_call: TRBJ2-3
d_call: .
clone_size: .
cdr3_nt: TGTGCCAGAGAGAAGGACAGTATGCAGTATTTT
cdr3_aa: CAREKDSMQYF

v_call: TRBV7-6
j_call: TRBJ2-1
d_call: .
clone_size: .
cdr3_nt: TGTGCCAGCAGCCCTCTTAAGGGGGTTTTGTACAATGAGCAGTTCTTC
cdr3_aa: CASSPLKGVLYNEQFF

v_call: TRBV5-4
j_call: TRBJ2-3
d_call: TRBD2
clone_size: .
cdr3_nt: TGTGCCAGCAGCTTACGGGAGGGCACAGATACGCAGTATTTT
cdr3_aa: CASSLREGTDTQYF

v_call: TRBV7-8
j_call: TRBJ2-1
d_call: TRBD2
clone_size: .
cdr3_nt: TGTGCCAGCAGCTTGATGAGAGCGGGGGGAACATACAATGAGCAGTTCTTC
cdr3_aa: CASSLMRAGGTYNEQFF

v_call: TRBV2
j_call: TRBJ2-5
d_call: TRBD2
clone_size: .
cdr3_nt: TGTGCCAGCAGTGTATCGGGAGGGTTGGCTAGCGGGGGTGGCGCCCAAGAGACCCAGTACTTC
cdr3_aa: CASSVSGGLASGGGAQETQYF

v_call: TRBV6-6
j_call: TRBJ1-3
d_call: TRBD1
clone_size: .
cdr3_nt: TGTGCCAGCAGGAGACAGGGGGTAGCTGGAAACACCATATATTTT
cdr3_aa: CASRRQGVAGNTIYF

v_call: TRBV10-1
j_call: TRBJ1-1
d_call: TRBD1
clone_size: .
cdr3_nt: TGCGCCAGCAGTACCGGGACAGGGGGCCCGGAGGCTTTCTTT
cdr3_aa: CASSTGTGGPEAFF

v_call: TRBV29-1
j_call: TRBJ2-1
d_call: .
clone_size: once
cdr3_nt: TGCAGCGTTGTACTAGCCTTTCACAATGAGCAGTTCTTC
cdr3_aa: CSVVLAFHNEQFF

v_call: TRBV5-1
j_call: TRBJ2-3
d_call: TRBD2
clone_size: .
cdr3_nt: TGCGCCAGCAGCCCTCGGCAGCGGGGGGGCACAGATACGCAGTATTTT
cdr3_aa: CASSPRQRGGTDTQYF

v_call: TRBV2
j_call: TRBJ1-1
d_call: .
clone_size: once
cdr3_nt: TGTGCCAGCAGTTCCGGGATAGTGAACACTGAAGCTTTCTTT
cdr3_aa: CASSSGIVNTEAFF

v_call: TRBV29-1
j_call: TRBJ1-2
d_call: TRBD1
clone_size: .
cdr3_nt: TGCAGCGCGACAGGGTCTAATCGCTATGGCTACACCTTC
cdr3_aa: CSATGSNRYGYTF

v_call: TRBV9
j_call: TRBJ2-7
d_call: .
clone_size: few
cdr3_nt: TGTGCCAGCAGCGTAGGGGACGGGGGCTACGAGCAGTACTTC
cdr3_aa: CASSVGDGGYEQYF

v_call: TRBV29-1
j_call: TRBJ2-2
d_call: .
clone_size: .
cdr3_nt: TGCAGCGTACAGGATAGGGTTCACACCGGGGAGCTGTTTTTT
cdr3_aa: CSVQDRVHTGELFF

v_call: TRBV7-9
j_call: TRBJ2-7
d_call: .
clone_size: .
cdr3_nt: TGTGCCAGCAGCCCAAGGGACACCGACTACGAGCAGTACTTC
cdr3_aa: CASSPRDTDYEQYF

v_call: TRBV25-1
j_call: TRBJ2-1
d_call: TRBD2
clone_size: .
cdr3_nt: TGTGCCAGCAGTGAGACTAGCGGGAGTATCGATGAGCAGTTCTTC
cdr3_aa: CASSETSGSIDEQFF

v_call: TRBV5-4
j_call: TRBJ2-7
d_call: .
clone_size: once
cdr3_nt: TGTGCCAGCAGCCCGAGTGGCTACGAGCAGTACTTC
cdr3_aa: CASSPSGYEQYF

v_call: TRBV7-7
j_call: TRBJ1-6
d_call: .
clone_size: .
cdr3_nt: TGTGCTAGCAACGGCTCCTATAATTCACCCCTCCACTTT
cdr3_aa: CASNGSYNSPLHF

v_call: TRBV7-9
j_call: TRBJ1-2
d_call: .
clone_size: .
cdr3_nt: TGTGCCAGCAGCTTATGGTCAGGCTATGGCTACACCTTC
cdr3_aa: CASSLWSGYGYTF

v_call: TRBV28
j_call: TRBJ1-5
d_call: TRBD1
clone_size: .
cdr3_nt: TGTGCCACCAACAGGGGAAATCAGCCCCAGCATTTT
cdr3_aa: CATNRGNQPQHF

v_call: TRBV6-5
j_call: TRBJ1-2
d_call: .
clone_size: .
cdr3_nt: TGTGCCAGCAGACCCGACCGGGACACCTACTATGGCTACACCTTC
cdr3_aa: CASRPDRDTYYGYTF

v_call: TRBV7-2
j_call: TRBJ1-2
d_call: .
clone_size: .
cdr3_nt: TGTGCCAGCAGCTGGGACATTGGAGGCTACACCTTC
cdr3_aa: CASSWDIGGYTF

v_call: TRBV14
j_call: TRBJ1-2
d_call: .
clone_size: .
cdr3_nt: TGTGCCAGCAGCCAAGCCGTCTACTATGGCTACACCTTC
cdr3_aa: CASSQAVYYGYTF

v_call: TRBV19
j_call: TRBJ2-1
d_call: TRBD2
clone_size: .
cdr3_nt: TGTGCCACTAAACTAGCGGGAGGGCTATACAATGAGCAGTTCTTC
cdr3_aa: CATKLAGGLYNEQFF

v_call: TRBV7-8
j_call: TRBJ2-7
d_call: TRBD1
clone_size: .
cdr3_nt: TGTGCCAGCAGCTTCACCGGACAGGGGGCGCGGGGACCTACGGTGCAGTACTTC
cdr3_aa: CASSFTGQGARGPTVQYF

v_call: TRBV4-3
j_call: TRBJ1-5
d_call: .
clone_size: .
cdr3_nt: TGCGCCAGCAGCAATAGCCTACGGGGCAATCAGCCCCAGCATTTT
cdr3_aa: CASSNSLRGNQPQHF

v_call: TRBV4-1
j_call: TRBJ1-4
d_call: .
clone_size: .
cdr3_nt: TGCGCCAGCAGCCAACTGGGGGGAACTAATGAAAAACTGTTTTTT
cdr3_aa: CASSQLGGTNEKLFF

v_call: TRBV7-9
j_call: TRBJ2-5
d_call: .
clone_size: .
cdr3_nt: TGTGCCAGCAGCCGGGTTGGCGGTCGGGAAGAGACCCAGTACTTC
cdr3_aa: CASSRVGGREETQYF

v_call: TRBV6-5
j_call: TRBJ1-2
d_call: .
clone_size: .
cdr3_nt: TGTGCCAGCAGTTACTCGAGGCAGGGCAACTATGGCTACACCTTC
cdr3_aa: CASSYSRQGNYGYTF

v_call: TRBV7-2
j_call: TRBJ2-3
d_call: TRBD1
clone_size: once
cdr3_nt: TGTGCCAGCAGCTCCGGGACAGGGGGCAATACGCAGTATTTT
cdr3_aa: CASSSGTGGNTQYF

v_call: TRBV10-3
j_call: TRBJ1-2
d_call: .
clone_size: few
cdr3_nt: TGTGCCATCAGTGGAAGATCAGGTTCCGCCTATGGCTACACCTTC
cdr3_aa: CAISGRSGSAYGYTF

v_call: TRBV28
j_call: TRBJ1-2
d_call: .
clone_size: .
cdr3_nt: TGTGCCAGCAGTACAACACAGGCCTTCTCGGGCGGCTACACCTTC
cdr3_aa: CASSTTQAFSGGYTF

v_call: TRBV9
j_call: TRBJ2-7
d_call: TRBD2
clone_size: .
cdr3_nt: TGTGCCAGCAGCGCCCAGGGACTAGAAAGAGCCTACGAGCAGTACTTC
cdr3_aa: CASSAQGLERAYEQYF

v_call: TRBV7-9
j_call: TRBJ2-7
d_call: .
clone_size: .
cdr3_nt: TGTGCCAGCAGCTTAGTGCAGAACGAGCAGTACTTC
cdr3_aa: CASSLVQNEQYF

v_call: TRBV7-9
j_call: TRBJ1-2
d_call: .
clone_size: .
cdr3_nt: TGTGCCAGCAGCGTGCTACCCGGGACATATATGATCAACTATGGCTACACCTTC
cdr3_aa: CASSVLPGTYMINYGYTF

v_call: TRBV27
j_call: TRBJ2-7
d_call: TRBD2
clone_size: .
cdr3_nt: TGTGCCAGCAGTTTAAGGATCCGCCAGGGACTAGGGACCTACGAGCAGTACTTC
cdr3_aa: CASSLRIRQGLGTYEQYF

v_call: TRBV30
j_call: TRBJ2-7
d_call: .
clone_size: few
cdr3_nt: TGTGCCTGGAGTGTAGAGTACGAGCAGTACTTC
cdr3_aa: CAWSVEYEQYF

v_call: TRBV7-9
j_call: TRBJ1-2
d_call: TRBD1
clone_size: .
cdr3_nt: TGTGCCAGCAGCTTATCGGCACAGGGGGCGCTTCTCTATGGCTACACCTTC
cdr3_aa: CASSLSAQGALLYGYTF